The entry below describes one T cell receptor (beta chain). What it binds is unknown. Two oligonucleotides, mixed equimolar, formed the beta constant-region primer covering TRBC1 and TRBC2. Using its own MiXCR run on the UMI-ligation and nested PCR reads, TCRdb lists one record per CDR3 protein. The data hold under 100,000 distinct CDR3 sequences, with approximately 6.5% observed a single time. This entry belongs to a study of naive and memory T cell subsets. Whole-study findings and limits: Activation and differentiation may alter RNA-based TCR counts. Each distinct alpha or beta sequence counts as one clonotype.

The CDR3 covers 13 residues. The germline CDR1 and CDR2 sequences are SGHTA and FQGTGA. J was trimmed by 11 bases and V by 5 bases; bases with no gene match: 6. What was sequenced was central memory CD4+ T cells from blood. The chain carries TRBV7-3 and TRBJ2-3; TRBD2 matches at 11 bases. The receptor was derived from a human donor in good health. The CDR3 DNA is TGTGCCAGCAGCGCGGGACTAGCGGTTCAGCAGTATTTT. Protein sequence: CASSAGLAVQQYF.